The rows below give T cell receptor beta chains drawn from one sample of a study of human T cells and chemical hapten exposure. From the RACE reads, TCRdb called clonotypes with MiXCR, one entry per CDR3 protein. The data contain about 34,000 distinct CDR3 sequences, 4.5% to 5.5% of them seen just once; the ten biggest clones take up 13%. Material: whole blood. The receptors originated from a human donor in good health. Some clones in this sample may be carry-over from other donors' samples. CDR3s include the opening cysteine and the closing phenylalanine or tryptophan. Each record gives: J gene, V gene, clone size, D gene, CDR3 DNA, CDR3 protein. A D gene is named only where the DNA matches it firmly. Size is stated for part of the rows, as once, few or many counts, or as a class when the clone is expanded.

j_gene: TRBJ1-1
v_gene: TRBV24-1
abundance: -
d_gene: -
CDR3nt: TGTGCCACCACCCACGGACCGAACACTGAAGCTTTCTTT
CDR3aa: CATTHGPNTEAFF

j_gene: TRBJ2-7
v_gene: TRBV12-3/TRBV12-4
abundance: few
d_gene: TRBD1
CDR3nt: TGTGCCAGCAGCTGGAGCAGGGGGTACGAGCAGTACTTC
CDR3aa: CASSWSRGYEQYF

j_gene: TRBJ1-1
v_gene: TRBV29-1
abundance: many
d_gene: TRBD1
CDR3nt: TGCAGCGTTGAAGTAGGGGGCGGTGAAATGAACACTGAAGCTTTCTTT
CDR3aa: CSVEVGGGEMNTEAFF

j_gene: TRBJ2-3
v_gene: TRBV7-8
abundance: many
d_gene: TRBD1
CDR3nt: TGTGCCAGCAGCCCGGGACAGGGGATCACAGATACGCAGTATTTT
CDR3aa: CASSPGQGITDTQYF

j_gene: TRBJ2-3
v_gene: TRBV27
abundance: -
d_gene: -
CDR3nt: TGTGCCAGCAGTTTAGCGGAATACACAGATACGCAGTATTTT
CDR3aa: CASSLAEYTDTQYF

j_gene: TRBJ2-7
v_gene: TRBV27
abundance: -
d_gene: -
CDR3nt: TGTGCCAGCAGTTTAGTGAAGGACCCCTTCTACGAGCAGTACTTC
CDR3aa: CASSLVKDPFYEQYF

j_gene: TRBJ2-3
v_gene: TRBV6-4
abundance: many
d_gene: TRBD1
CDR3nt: TGTGCCAGCAGCCCCATGACAGGGATGACAGATACGCAGTATTTT
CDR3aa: CASSPMTGMTDTQYF

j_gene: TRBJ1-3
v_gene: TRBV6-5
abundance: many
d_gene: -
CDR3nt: TGTGCCAGCAGTTACCTTCCGTTCTCTGGAAACACCATATATTTT
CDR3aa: CASSYLPFSGNTIYF

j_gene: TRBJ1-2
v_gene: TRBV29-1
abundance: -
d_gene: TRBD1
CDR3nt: TGCAGCGCCTGGGACAGGGAGTATGGCTACACCTTC
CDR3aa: CSAWDREYGYTF

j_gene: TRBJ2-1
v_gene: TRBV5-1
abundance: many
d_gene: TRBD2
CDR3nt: TGCGCCAGCAGCTTGAGCGCGGGAGCGGTCTACAATGAGCAGTTCTTC
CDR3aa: CASSLSAGAVYNEQFF

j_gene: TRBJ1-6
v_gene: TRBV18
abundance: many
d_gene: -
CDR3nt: TGTGCCAGCTCGCCGTCATACAATTCACCCCTCCACTTT
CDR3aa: CASSPSYNSPLHF

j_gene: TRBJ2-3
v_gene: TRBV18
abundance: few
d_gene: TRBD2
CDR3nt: TGTGCCAGCTCACCCTTTAGCGGGAGCTTCGGAGATACGCAGTATTTT
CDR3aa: CASSPFSGSFGDTQYF

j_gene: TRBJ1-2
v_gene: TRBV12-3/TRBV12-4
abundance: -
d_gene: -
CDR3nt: TGTGCCACCAGCCGACGGGGAGACTATGGCTACACCTTC
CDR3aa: CATSRRGDYGYTF

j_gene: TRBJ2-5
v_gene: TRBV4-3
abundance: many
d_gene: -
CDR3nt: TGCGCCAGCAGCCAACGACCTGGGGAGACCCAGTACTTC
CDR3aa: CASSQRPGETQYF

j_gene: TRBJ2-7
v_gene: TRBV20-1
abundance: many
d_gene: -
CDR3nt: TGCAGTGCCACACTCAAGGTGACTAGGAATGGCGGGCAGTACTTC
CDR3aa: CSATLKVTRNGGQYF

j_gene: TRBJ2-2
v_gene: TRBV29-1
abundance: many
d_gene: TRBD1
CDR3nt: TGCAGCGTTGGACAGGGGCTTGGCACCGGGGAGCTGTTTTTT
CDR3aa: CSVGQGLGTGELFF

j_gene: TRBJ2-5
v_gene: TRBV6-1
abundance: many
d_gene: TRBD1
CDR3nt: TGTGCCAGCAGCGGACAGGGACTCGAAGAGACCCAGTACTTC
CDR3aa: CASSGQGLEETQYF

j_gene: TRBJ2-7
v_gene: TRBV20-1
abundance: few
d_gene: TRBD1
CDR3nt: TGCAGTGCTTACGCACCAGACAGGGGGACCTACGAGCAGTACTTC
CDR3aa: CSAYAPDRGTYEQYF

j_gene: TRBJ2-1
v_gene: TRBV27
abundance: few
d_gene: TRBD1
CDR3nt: TGTGCCAGCACGACAGGGGGCCGTGCGCGGCAGTTCTTC
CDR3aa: CASTTGGRARQFF

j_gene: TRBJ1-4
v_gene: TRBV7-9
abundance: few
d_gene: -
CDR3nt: TGTGCCAGCAGCTTTTCGGCAGGGGCAACTAATGAAAAACTGTTTTTT
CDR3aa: CASSFSAGATNEKLFF

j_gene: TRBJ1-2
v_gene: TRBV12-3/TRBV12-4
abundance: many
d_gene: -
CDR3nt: TGTGCCAGCAGCTGGCGGGAAAAGGGTGGCTACACCTTC
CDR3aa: CASSWREKGGYTF

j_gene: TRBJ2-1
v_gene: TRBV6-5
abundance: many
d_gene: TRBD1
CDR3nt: TGTGCCAGCAGCCCACAGGGGACCTACAATGAGCAGTTCTTC
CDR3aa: CASSPQGTYNEQFF

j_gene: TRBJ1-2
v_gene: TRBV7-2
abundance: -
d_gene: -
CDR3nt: TGTGCCAGCAGCTCCCGGAGGCAGGCAAGATATGGCTACACCTTC
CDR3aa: CASSSRRQARYGYTF

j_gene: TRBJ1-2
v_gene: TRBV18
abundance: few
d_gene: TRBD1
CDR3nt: TGTGCCAGCTCACCACTTCAATCCAGGACAGGGGGCGATGGCTACACCTTC
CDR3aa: CASSPLQSRTGGDGYTF

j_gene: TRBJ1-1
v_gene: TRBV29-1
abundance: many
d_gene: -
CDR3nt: TGCAGCGTTGCCTGGGCGGCGGACACTGAAGCTTTCTTT
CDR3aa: CSVAWAADTEAFF

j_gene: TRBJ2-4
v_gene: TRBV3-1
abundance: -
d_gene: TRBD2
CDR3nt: TGTGCCAGCAGCCCTTCCTTAGACGGGAGGGCCAACCAAGCCAAAAACATTCAGTACTTC
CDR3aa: CASSPSLDGRANQAKNIQYF

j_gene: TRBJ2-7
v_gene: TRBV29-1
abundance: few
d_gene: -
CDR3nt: TGCAGCGTTGTTTACGCCGACTACGAGCAGTACTTC
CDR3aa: CSVVYADYEQYF

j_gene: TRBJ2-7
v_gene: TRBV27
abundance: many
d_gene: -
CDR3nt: TGTGCCAGCAGTTTAAGCCACAGCATCTACGAGCAGTACTTC
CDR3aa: CASSLSHSIYEQYF